The 31 T cell receptor beta chains presented below share a single source sample, sequenced in a study of T cell responses to AZD1222 COVID-19 vaccine. Only in-frame clones appear in the TCRdb table, and some are missing; sequencing was by immunoSEQ multiplex PCR. The sample has just under 95,000 clones, 85% to 90% seen once. This material consisted of peripheral blood, taken on day 0 of AZD1222 vaccination. The receptors were gathered from an adult in good health.

The genes are TRBV5-8 and TRBJ1-6, with 9 bases aligning to TRBD1. CDR1 and CDR2 (germline): SGHTS, YDEGEE. The CDR3 is made up of 15 amino acids. The J segment lost 9 bases and the V segment lost 1 base, leaving 5 bases of the junction unmatched. CDR3 amino acids: CASSLQGTGTSPLHF. The CDR3 nucleotides read TGTGCCAGCAGCTTGCAGGGGACAGGGACTTCACCCCTCCACTTT.

This chain connects TRBV30 to TRBJ1-1; the D is unclear. V shed 1 base and J shed 3 bases, with 9 bases lying between them. The CDR3 consists of 13 residues. Per the germline V gene, CDR1 is GTSNPN and CDR2 is SVGIG (reference sequence). CDR3 residues: CAWSELADTEAFF. For the CDR3, the DNA is TGTGCCTGGAGTGAGTTGGCAGACACTGAAGCTTTCTTT.

The V gene is TRBV5-1, the J gene TRBJ2-7; possibly TRBD1 for D (6 bases). The V end was cut by 5 bases, the J end by 5 bases, with 11 bases between. Germline-derived CDR1 and CDR2 are SGHRS and YFSETQ. The CDR3 covers 12 residues. The CDR3 loop is CASRPAGDEQYF. CDR3 sequence (DNA): TGCGCCAGCAGGCCGGCAGGGGACGAGCAGTACTTC.

The rearrangement joins TRBV5-1 to TRBJ2-5; D is ambiguous. Germline CDR1 and CDR2: SGHRS and YFSETQ. The germline V and J ends were trimmed by 1 base and 5 bases, with 9 bases remaining between them. The CDR3 totals 13 residues. The CDR3 sequence is CASSLNGWETQYF. In nucleotides, the CDR3 is TGCGCCAGCAGCTTGAACGGGTGGGAGACCCAGTACTTC.

The chain recombines TRBV4-2 with TRBJ1-2, with D unclear. CDR3 length: 12 residues. The ends were cut back, 1 base at V and 3 bases at J, with 3 bases in the middle. Germline V gene sequence: CDR1 LGHNA, CDR2 YNFKEQ. DNA of the CDR3: TGTGCCAGCAGCCAAGGCTACTATGGCTACACCTTC. Its translation: CASSQGYYGYTF.

V is TRBV2 and J is TRBJ2-1; D is possibly TRBD2 (7 bases). Trimming pared 7 bases from V and 3 bases from J, leaving 16 bases between. This CDR3 contains 15 residues. CDR1 SNHLY and CDR2 FYNNEI come from the germline V gene. CDR3 DNA: TGTGCCAGCAAGGGGGGGGCAGCCCTCTACAATGAGCAGTTCTTC. This translates into CASKGGAALYNEQFF.

This clone was observed a single time. The chain is built from TRBV5-1 and TRBJ1-1; 8 nucleotides line up with TRBD1. V trimming: 1 base; J trimming: 10 bases; junction bases outside the gene matches: 12. The germline CDR1 and CDR2 sequences are SGHRS and YFSETQ. The CDR3 has 15 residues. The CDR3 loop reads CASSLRMDRAEGAFF. The CDR3, as DNA: TGCGCCAGCAGCTTGCGTATGGACAGGGCGGAGGGAGCTTTCTTT. Full variable domain (missing parts from reference TRBV5-1 and TRBJ1-1): KAGVTQTPRYLIKTRGQQVTLSCSPISGHRSVSWYQQTPGQGLQFLFEYFSETQRNKGNFPGRFSGRQFSNSRSEMNVSTLELGDSALYLCASSLRMDRAEGAFFGQGTRLTVV.

The rearrangement uses TRBV7-2 and TRBJ1-2, with no clear D. Germline V gene lookup returns CDR1 SGHTA and CDR2 FQGNSA. V was clipped by 3 bases and J by 7 bases, with 9 bases between them. The CDR3 contains 12 residues. The CDR3 loop is CASSFDRAGYTF. DNA for the CDR3: TGTGCCAGCAGCTTCGACCGAGCTGGCTACACCTTC.

This chain joins TRBV5-1 and TRBJ1-2; D is ambiguous. Looked up from germline, CDR1 is SGHRS and CDR2 is YFSETQ. Between the trimmed V and J ends, which lost 0 bases and 7 bases, there was a span of 13 bases. CDR3 size: 14 residues. This chain's CDR3 is CASSLGTGPRGYTF. The DNA of the CDR3 is TGCGCCAGCAGCTTGGGGACCGGCCCCCGTGGCTACACCTTC.

The chain has TRBV2 and TRBJ2-1; TRBD1 is a possible D gene (6 bases). From germline, CDR1 is SNHLY and CDR2 FYNNEI. The CDR3 is 13 residues long. The ends were cut back, 6 bases at V and 5 bases at J, with 11 bases in the middle. The chain's CDR3 is CASRSPGDNEQFF. CDR3 DNA: TGTGCCAGCAGGAGTCCAGGGGACAATGAGCAGTTCTTC.

This sequence joins TRBV11-2 and TRBJ1-3, with D unclear. The germline CDR1 and CDR2 sequences are SGHAT and FQNNGV. The CDR3 has 14 residues. Trimming stripped 3 bases from V and 1 base from J, with 7 bases between. CDR3 in DNA: TGTGCCAGCAGCTTTTACGCATCTGGAAACACCATATATTTT. Its protein is CASSFYASGNTIYF.

This clone was picked up a small number of times. The rearrangement uses TRBV7-2 and TRBJ2-5; D might be TRBD2 (5 bases). The CDR3 totals 13 residues. Germline-derived CDR1 and CDR2 are SGHTA and FQGNSA. Deletions cut 2 bases from V and 5 bases from J, with 9 bases between. The CDR3 sequence: CASSLSRGETQYF. The CDR3 DNA sequence: TGTGCCAGCAGCTTATCCCGGGGTGAGACCCAGTACTTC.

The chain uses TRBV15 and TRBJ2-1, with 10 nucleotides matching TRBD2. The V gene end was trimmed by 2 bases and the J gene end by 3 bases; junction bases not matched to a gene: 1. Germline values: CDR1 LNHNV, CDR2 YYDKDF (reference sequence). The CDR3 has 15 residues. The CDR3 reads CATSRPSGSYNEQFF. The CDR3 region has the DNA TGTGCCACCAGCAGACCTAGCGGGAGCTACAATGAGCAGTTCTTC.

The chain combines TRBV25-1 with TRBJ1-3; perhaps TRBD1 as D (5 bases). The CDR3 contains 15 residues. V was clipped by 1 base and J by 1 base, with 8 bases between them. Germline-derived CDR1 and CDR2 are MGHDK and SYGVNS. The CDR3 loop is CASSESGGSGNTIYF. CDR3 bases: TGTGCCAGCAGTGAATCTGGGGGGTCTGGAAACACCATATATTTT. Together with reference TRBV25-1 and TRBJ1-3, the CDR3 gives the full variable domain: EADIYQTPRYLVIGTGKKITLECSQTMGHDKMYWYQQDPGMELHLIHYSYGVNSTEKGDLSSESTVSRIRTEHFPLTLESARPSHTSQYLCASSESGGSGNTIYFGEGSWLTVV.

This chain connects TRBV11-2 to TRBJ1-4; 7 bases align to TRBD1. CDR1 and CDR2 from the germline V gene are SGHAT and FQNNGV. V lost 4 bases and J lost 7; bases outside the gene matches: 9. This CDR3 is 15 amino acids long. CDR3 sequence reads: CASSYQGGYGEKLFF. CDR3 in DNA: TGTGCCAGCAGCTATCAGGGGGGTTATGGTGAAAAACTGTTTTTT.

A few counts support this clone. J is TRBJ2-5 and V is TRBV7-8, with TRBD1 identical over 9 bases. Trimming took 5 bases from V and 4 from J; bases not matched to a gene: 5. The CDR3 length is 14 residues. CDR1 and CDR2 from the germline V gene are SGHVS and FQNEAQ. The CDR3 sequence is CASSPDRGRETQYF. The CDR3 DNA reads as TGTGCCAGCAGCCCGGACAGGGGTAGAGAGACCCAGTACTTC.

The rearrangement uses TRBV5-1 and TRBJ1-1, with D tentatively TRBD1 (5 bases). CDR3 size: 15 residues. V shed 0 bases and J shed 1 base, with 10 bases lying between them. Germline CDR1 and CDR2: SGHRS and YFSETQ. Here the CDR3 reads CASSLEGRRNTEAFF. The CDR3 bases are TGCGCCAGCAGCTTGGAGGGACGTCGGAACACTGAAGCTTTCTTT.

The chain combines TRBV19 with TRBJ1-1, with D possibly matching TRBD1 (6 bases). Germline V gene data show CDR1 as LNHDA and CDR2 as SQIVND (reference sequence). The CDR3 has 13 residues. Trimming shortened V by 8 bases and J by 4 bases, and 14 bases separated the two germline ends. The CDR3 bases are TGTGCCAGTGGAGGGGACACCGGCACTGAAGCTTTCTTT. As protein: CASGGDTGTEAFF.

This rearrangement joins TRBV7-2 to TRBJ2-7; TRBD2 is a possible D gene (5 bases). Between the trimmed V and J ends, which lost 0 bases and 2 bases, there was a span of 11 bases. CDR1 SGHTA and CDR2 FQGNSA come from the germline V gene. This CDR3 region has 15 residues. In nucleotides, the CDR3 is TGTGCCAGCAGCTTAGCGCAGACTAATACCTACGAGCAGTACTTC. Its protein is CASSLAQTNTYEQYF.

The chain is built from TRBV28 and TRBJ2-2; maybe TRBD1 (5 bases). Germline lookup yields CDR1 MDHEN and CDR2 SYDVKM. The V end lost 2 bases, the J end lost 6 bases, and 7 bases lay between the germline ends. This CDR3 is built from 13 residues. The CDR3 region has the DNA TGTGCCAGCAGTTTAGTCAGGGCCGGGGAGCTGTTTTTT. Translating gives CASSLVRAGELFF.

V gene TRBV7-2 combines with J gene TRBJ2-5; TRBD2 might be the D (5 bases). This CDR3 has 13 amino acids. Germline V gene sequence: CDR1 SGHTA, CDR2 FQGNSA. Trimming took 4 bases from V and 4 from J, leaving 10 bases between them. DNA for the CDR3: TGTGCCAGCAGCTCCGTGACTACAGAGACCCAGTACTTC. Translation gives CASSSVTTETQYF.

The V call is TRBV4-2, the J call TRBJ1-4, with 7 bases that match TRBD1. There are 14 residues in the CDR3. The V gene's germline CDR1 is LGHNA and CDR2 YNFKEQ. J lost 8 bases, V lost 3 bases, and 6 bases had no gene match. CDR3 sequence reads: CASSQPGQLEKLFF. The DNA for the CDR3 is TGTGCCAGCAGCCAGCCGGGACAGTTGGAAAAACTGTTTTTT.

This chain connects TRBV18 to TRBJ2-3; 9 bases line up with TRBD2. Trimming cost V 3 bases and J 4 bases; bases outside gene matches: 5. The CDR3 consists of 15 residues. Looked up from germline, CDR1 is KGHSH and CDR2 is LQKENI. For the CDR3, the DNA is TGTGCCAGCTCACCTCTAGCGGGACGTTCAGATACGCAGTATTTT. Translation: CASSPLAGRSDTQYF.

The chain links TRBV3-1 (or the pseudogene TRBV3-2) to TRBJ2-4; D unclear. CDR3 size: 17 residues. Per germline, CDR1 LGHDT and CDR2 YNNKEL (reference sequence). Trimming removed 4 bases from V and 0 bases from J, with 16 bases in between. The chain's CDR3 is CASSPKIQSLAKNIQYF. Here the CDR3 DNA reads TGTGCCAGCAGCCCGAAAATACAGAGTTTAGCCAAAAACATTCAGTACTTC.

The V and J genes are TRBV15 and TRBJ2-5, with 7 bases lining up with TRBD2. Germline CDR1 is LNHNV and CDR2 is YYDKDF (reference sequence). The CDR3 contains 15 residues. V lost 0 bases and J lost 5; bases outside the gene matches: 6. CDR3 DNA sequence: TGTGCCACCAGCAGAGATGGCGGGGGAGGGGAGACCCAGTACTTC. Translation: CATSRDGGGGETQYF.

The chain couples TRBV3-1 (or the pseudogene TRBV3-2) to TRBJ1-6; D ambiguous. The CDR3 totals 13 residues. The germline V gene has CDR1 LGHDT and CDR2 YNNKEL (reference sequence). V lost 4 bases and J 10 bases, leaving 11 bases between the germline ends. The CDR3 reads CASSPGPKSPLHF. CDR3 coding DNA: TGTGCCAGCAGCCCCGGACCGAAGTCACCCCTCCACTTT.

V and J are TRBV15 and TRBJ2-3; 7 bases agree with TRBD2. The CDR3 is made up of 16 amino acids. V was pared by 8 bases and J by 2 bases, with 13 bases of the junction left unmatched. The germline CDR1 and CDR2 sequences are LNHNV and YYDKDF (reference sequence). The CDR3 coding sequence is TGTGCCACCGGGCCCACCCGGACTAGATTCACAGATACGCAGTATTTT. It is translated as CATGPTRTRFTDTQYF.

Here the CDR3 DNA reads TGCGCCAGCAGCTTGGGAGGCGGGAGGGCCGGCAATGAGCAGTTCTTC. It specifies CASSLGGGRAGNEQFF. This chain links TRBV5-1 with TRBJ2-1; 9 bases agree with TRBD2. Trimming removed 0 bases from V and 6 bases from J; junction bases left unmatched: 7. Germline V gene data show CDR1 as SGHRS and CDR2 as YFSETQ. The CDR3 is made up of 16 amino acids.

The V and J genes are TRBV10-2 and TRBJ2-1; 8 bases align to TRBD2. CDR1 and CDR2 (germline): WSHSY, SAAADI. V shed 4 bases and J 4 bases; nucleotides not matched to a gene: 3. The CDR3 totals 14 residues. The CDR3 DNA is TGCGCCAGCAGTGCGGGAGGGGAATACAATGAGCAGTTCTTC. Translated, it gives CASSAGGEYNEQFF.

This clone has just a few counts. V and J are TRBV28 and TRBJ1-1, with 9 positions matching TRBD1. V lost 6 bases to trimming and J lost 11 bases; unmatched junction nucleotides: 4. This CDR3 spans 11 amino acids. CDR1 and CDR2 from the germline V gene are MDHEN and SYDVKM. CDR3 sequence (DNA): TGTGCCAGCAGGTACAGGGGGCGGGCTTTCTTT. Its translation is CASRYRGRAFF. Filled out from reference TRBV28 and TRBJ1-1, the complete variable domain reads DVKVTQSSRYLVKRTGEKVFLECVQDMDHENMFWYRQDPGLGLRLIYFSYDVKMKEKGDIPEGYSVSREKKERFSLILESASTNQTSMYLCASRYRGRAFFGQGTRLTVV.

V gene TRBV28 combines with J gene TRBJ2-7, with 9 nucleotides matching TRBD1. Germline trimming cut 6 bases from V and 6 bases from J; bases unmatched to any gene: 9. Germline CDR1 reads MDHEN; CDR2 reads SYDVKM. CDR3 length: 14 residues. The CDR3 DNA reads as TGTGCCAGCAGGGACAGGGGTGATTTTGGCGAGCAGTACTTC. Its protein product is CASRDRGDFGEQYF.